This T cell receptor beta chain was recorded in a study of T-cell memory formation after mild COVID-19. MiXCR was run by TCRdb on the 5' RACE reads, yielding one entry per CDR3 protein. The sample shows 450,000 to 650,000 distinct CDR3 sequences, roughly 20% of them seen only once. The CDR3 totals 15 residues. V lost 4 bases to trimming and J lost 5 bases; unmatched junction nucleotides: 4. In germline, CDR1 is LGHNA, CDR2 YSLEER. The specimen sequenced was PBMCs or a T cell subset sorted from them (not recorded which). This rearrangement joins TRBV4-3 to TRBJ2-4; TRBD1 aligns across 11 bases. This clonotype was sampled from an adult woman who had mild COVID-19 (a few samples of this study predate the infection). Cell type and time point are not known. The CDR3 region is CASSRGQGAENIQYF. Here the CDR3 DNA reads TGCGCCAGCAGCCGCGGACAGGGGGCGGAAAACATTCAGTACTTC.